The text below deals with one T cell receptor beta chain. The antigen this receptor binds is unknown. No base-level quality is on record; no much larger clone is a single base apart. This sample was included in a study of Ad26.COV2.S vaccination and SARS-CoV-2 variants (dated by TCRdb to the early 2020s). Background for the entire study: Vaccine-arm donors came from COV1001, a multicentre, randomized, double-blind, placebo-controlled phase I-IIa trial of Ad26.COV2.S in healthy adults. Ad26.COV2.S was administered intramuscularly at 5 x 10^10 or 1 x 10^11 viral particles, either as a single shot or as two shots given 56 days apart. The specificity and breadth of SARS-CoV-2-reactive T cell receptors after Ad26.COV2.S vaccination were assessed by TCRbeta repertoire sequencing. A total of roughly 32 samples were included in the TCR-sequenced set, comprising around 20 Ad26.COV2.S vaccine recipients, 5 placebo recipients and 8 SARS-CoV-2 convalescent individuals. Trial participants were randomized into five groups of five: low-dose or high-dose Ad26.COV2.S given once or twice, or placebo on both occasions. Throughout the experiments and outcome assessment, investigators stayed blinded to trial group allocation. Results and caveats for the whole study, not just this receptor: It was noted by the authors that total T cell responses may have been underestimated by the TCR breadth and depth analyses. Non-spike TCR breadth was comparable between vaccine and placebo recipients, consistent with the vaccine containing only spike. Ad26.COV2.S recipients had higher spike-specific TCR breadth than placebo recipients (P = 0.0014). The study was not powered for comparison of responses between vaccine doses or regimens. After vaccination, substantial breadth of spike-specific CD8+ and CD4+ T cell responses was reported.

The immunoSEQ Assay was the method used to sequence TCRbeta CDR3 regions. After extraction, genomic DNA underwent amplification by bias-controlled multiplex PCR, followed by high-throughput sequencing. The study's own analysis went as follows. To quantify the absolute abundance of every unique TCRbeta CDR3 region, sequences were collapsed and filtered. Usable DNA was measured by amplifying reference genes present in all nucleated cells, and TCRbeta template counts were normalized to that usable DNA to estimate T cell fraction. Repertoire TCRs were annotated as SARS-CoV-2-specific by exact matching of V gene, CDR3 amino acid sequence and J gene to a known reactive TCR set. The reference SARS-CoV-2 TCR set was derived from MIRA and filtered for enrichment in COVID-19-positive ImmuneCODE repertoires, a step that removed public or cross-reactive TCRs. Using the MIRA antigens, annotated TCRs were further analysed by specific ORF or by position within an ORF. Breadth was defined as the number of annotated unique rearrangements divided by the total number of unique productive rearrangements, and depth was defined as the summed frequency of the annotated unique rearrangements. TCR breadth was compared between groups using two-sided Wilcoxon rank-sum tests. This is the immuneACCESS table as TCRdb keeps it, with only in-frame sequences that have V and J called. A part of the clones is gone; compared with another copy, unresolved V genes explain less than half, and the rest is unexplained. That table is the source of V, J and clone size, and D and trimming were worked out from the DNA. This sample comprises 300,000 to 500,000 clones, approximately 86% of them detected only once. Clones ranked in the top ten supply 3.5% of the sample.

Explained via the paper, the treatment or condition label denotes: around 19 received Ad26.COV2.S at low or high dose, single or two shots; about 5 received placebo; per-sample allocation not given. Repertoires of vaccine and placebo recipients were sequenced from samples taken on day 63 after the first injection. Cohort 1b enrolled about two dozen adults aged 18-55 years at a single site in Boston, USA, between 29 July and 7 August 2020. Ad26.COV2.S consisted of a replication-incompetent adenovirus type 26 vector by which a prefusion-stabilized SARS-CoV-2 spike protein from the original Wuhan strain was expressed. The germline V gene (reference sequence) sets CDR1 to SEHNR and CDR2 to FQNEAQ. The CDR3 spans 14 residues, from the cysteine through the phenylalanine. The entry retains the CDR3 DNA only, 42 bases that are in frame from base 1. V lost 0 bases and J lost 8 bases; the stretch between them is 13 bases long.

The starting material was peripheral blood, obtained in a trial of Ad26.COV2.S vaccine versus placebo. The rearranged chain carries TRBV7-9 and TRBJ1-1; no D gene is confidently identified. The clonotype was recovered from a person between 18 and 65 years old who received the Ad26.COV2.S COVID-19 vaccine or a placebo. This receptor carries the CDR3 CASSLALIYPEAFF. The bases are TGTGCCAGCAGCTTAGCACTAATATACCCCGAAGCTTTCTTT.